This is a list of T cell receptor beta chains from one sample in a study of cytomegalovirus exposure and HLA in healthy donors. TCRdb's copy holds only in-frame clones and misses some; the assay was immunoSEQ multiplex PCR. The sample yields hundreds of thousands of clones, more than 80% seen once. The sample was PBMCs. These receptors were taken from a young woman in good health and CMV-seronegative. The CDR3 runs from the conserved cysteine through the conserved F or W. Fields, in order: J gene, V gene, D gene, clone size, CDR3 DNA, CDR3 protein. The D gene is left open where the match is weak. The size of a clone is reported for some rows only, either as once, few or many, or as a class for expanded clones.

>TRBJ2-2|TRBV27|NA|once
TGTGCCAGCAGTCCCCCTGACTTGTACACCGGGGAGCTGTTTTTT
CASSPPDLYTGELFF
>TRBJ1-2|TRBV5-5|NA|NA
TGTGCCAGCAGCTTGTCCCGTGGAGGGGTCGATGGCTACACCTTC
CASSLSRGGVDGYTF
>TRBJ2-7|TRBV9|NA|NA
TGTGCCAGCAGCCCAACGGGGGGCAGGAACGAGCAGTACTTC
CASSPTGGRNEQYF
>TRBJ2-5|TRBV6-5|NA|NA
TGTGCCAGCAGTTCCCCGGGACTGTGGGCCCAGTACTTC
CASSSPGLWAQYF
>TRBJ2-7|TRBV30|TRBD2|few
TGTGCCTGGAGTCACGGGCTAGCGGACTACGAGCAGTACTTC
CAWSHGLADYEQYF
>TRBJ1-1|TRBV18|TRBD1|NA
TGTGCCAGCTCACCGCGCAGGGGGCGGAAGATAACTGAAGCTTTCTTT
CASSPRRGRKITEAFF
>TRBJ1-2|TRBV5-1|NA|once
TGCGCCAGCAGCGGAGGTGGCTGGTTCTATGGCTACACCTTC
CASSGGGWFYGYTF
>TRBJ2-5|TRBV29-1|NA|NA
TGCAGCGTTGTGAGGAAGAACCAAGAGACCCAGTACTTC
CSVVRKNQETQYF
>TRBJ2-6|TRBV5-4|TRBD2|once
TGTGCCAGCAGCTTGGCTAGCGGGGGGTTAACTGGGGCCAACGTCCTGACTTTC
CASSLASGGLTGANVLTF
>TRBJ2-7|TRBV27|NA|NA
TGTGCCAGCAGTTTCCTCGGGGTACCCTCCTACGAGCAGTACTTC
CASSFLGVPSYEQYF
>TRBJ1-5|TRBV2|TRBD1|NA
TGTGCCAGCAGCTACGGACAGGGAGGACAGCCCCAGCATTTT
CASSYGQGGQPQHF
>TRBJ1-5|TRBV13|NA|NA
TGTGCCAGCAGCTTACTCGGGCAGCCCCAGCATTTT
CASSLLGQPQHF
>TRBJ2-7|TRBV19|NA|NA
TGTGCCAGTAAGGAACAGGGTGGGGACGAGCAGTACTTC
CASKEQGGDEQYF
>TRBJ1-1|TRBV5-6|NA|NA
TGTGCCAGCAGCTACTACGACGGTGAAGCTTTCTTT
CASSYYDGEAFF
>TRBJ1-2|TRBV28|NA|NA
TGTGCCAGCAAGGCAGAGGAGTATGGCTACACCTTC
CASKAEEYGYTF
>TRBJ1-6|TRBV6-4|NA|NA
TGTGCCAGCAGTGACTCGGAGTCCTCACCCCTCCACTTT
CASSDSESSPLHF
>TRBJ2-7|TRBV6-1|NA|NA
TGTGCCAGCAGTGAAGGACAAAGCTCCTACGAGCAGTACTTC
CASSEGQSSYEQYF
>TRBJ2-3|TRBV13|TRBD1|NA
TGTGCCAGCAGCTTCGGACAGGCCACAGATACGCAGTATTTT
CASSFGQATDTQYF
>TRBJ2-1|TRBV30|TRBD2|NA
TGTGCCTGGACCACGGGGGGAGGGCCATACAATGAGCAGTTCTTC
CAWTTGGGPYNEQFF
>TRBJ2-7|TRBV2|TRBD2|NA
TGTGCCAGTCGCCTGGCGGGAGGGCCGTACGAGCAGTACTTC
CASRLAGGPYEQYF
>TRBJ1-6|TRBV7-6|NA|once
TGTGCCAGCAGCTTTAACAGGGATTCACCCCTCCACTTT
CASSFNRDSPLHF
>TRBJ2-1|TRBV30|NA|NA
TGTGCCTGGAGTGTACACGGGAGAAGTCAGTTCTTC
CAWSVHGRSQFF
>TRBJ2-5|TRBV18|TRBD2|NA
TGTGCCAGCTCACCACAAGCGGGGGGGTTGAAGACCCAGTACTTC
CASSPQAGGLKTQYF
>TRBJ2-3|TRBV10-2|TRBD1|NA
TGCGCCAGCAGTGATACCTACTCCGGGACAGCCAACACAGATACGCAGTATTTT
CASSDTYSGTANTDTQYF
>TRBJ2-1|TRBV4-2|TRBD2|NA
TGTGCCAGCAGTCAACTAGCGGGAGTTCGGGATGAGCAGTTCTTC
CASSQLAGVRDEQFF
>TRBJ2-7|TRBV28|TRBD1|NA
TGTGCCAGCAGTTTATACAGGGGGGAGGACGAGCAGTACTTC
CASSLYRGEDEQYF
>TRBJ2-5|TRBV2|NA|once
TGTGCCAGCAGTCAAGGGGACTTAGAGACCCAGTACTTC
CASSQGDLETQYF
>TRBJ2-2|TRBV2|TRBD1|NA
TGTGCCAGCAGTCCCCTGGACAGGGGGCTACGCGGGGAGCTGTTTTTT
CASSPLDRGLRGELFF
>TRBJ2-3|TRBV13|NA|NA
TGTGCCAGCAGCTTGGCTAGCGCCTCCACAGATACGCAGTATTTT
CASSLASASTDTQYF
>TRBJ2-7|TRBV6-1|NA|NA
TGTGCCAGCAGTGATAAGGGGGTCTACGAGCAGTACTTC
CASSDKGVYEQYF
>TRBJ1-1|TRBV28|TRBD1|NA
TGTGCCAGCTTATCCCGACAGGGGGTCACTGAAGCTTTCTTT
CASLSRQGVTEAFF
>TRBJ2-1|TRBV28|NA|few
TGTGCCAGCAGTCCCCCCGGCTCCTACAATGAGCAGTTCTTC
CASSPPGSYNEQFF
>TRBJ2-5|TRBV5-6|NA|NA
TGTGCCAGCAGCTTCGCGGTTGCTGAGACCCAGTACTTC
CASSFAVAETQYF
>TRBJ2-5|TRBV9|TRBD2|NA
TGTGCCAGCAGCGTAGCGGGAGGGCTAGAGACCCAGTACTTC
CASSVAGGLETQYF
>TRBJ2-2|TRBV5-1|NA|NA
TGCGCCAGCAGCTTGTGGGGTATGGGAGCCGGGGAGCTGTTTTTT
CASSLWGMGAGELFF
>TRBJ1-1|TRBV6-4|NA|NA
TGTGCCAGCAGTGACCCGAGCTCCGATGAAGCTTTCTTT
CASSDPSSDEAFF
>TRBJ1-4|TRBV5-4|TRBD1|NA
TGTGCCAGCAGCCTTAACCCACAGGGGGCCGGGGAAAAACTGTTTTTT
CASSLNPQGAGEKLFF
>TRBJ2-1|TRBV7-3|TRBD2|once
TGTGCCAGCAGCTCCGGGACTAGCGTCAGCTCCTACAATGAGCAGTTCTTC
CASSSGTSVSSYNEQFF
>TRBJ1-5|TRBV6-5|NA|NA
TGTGCCAGCAGTTACTCTTTCTCTCAGCCCCAGCATTTT
CASSYSFSQPQHF
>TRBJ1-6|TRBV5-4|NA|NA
TGTGCCAGCAGCCGACTTTACGGGACACGTAATTCACCCCTCCACTTT
CASSRLYGTRNSPLHF
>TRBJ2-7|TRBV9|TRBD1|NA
TGTGCCAGCAGCGTAGCGGGGACAGGGATCTACGAGCAGTACTTC
CASSVAGTGIYEQYF
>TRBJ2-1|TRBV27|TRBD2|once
TGTGCCAGCAGCCGCTTCGGGGACTACGGGAGAAGGAATGAGCAGTTCTTC
CASSRFGDYGRRNEQFF
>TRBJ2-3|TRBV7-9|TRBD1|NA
TGTGCCAGCAGCTCAACCCGGACAGGGACGAGAGATACGCAGTATTTT
CASSSTRTGTRDTQYF
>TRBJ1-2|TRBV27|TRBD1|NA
TGTGCCAGCAGTTTACAGGGGGCGTTTAACTATGGCTACACCTTC
CASSLQGAFNYGYTF
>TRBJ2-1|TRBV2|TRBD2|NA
TGTGCCAGCAGTGTTAGGCGGGGGGGCATCGATGAGCAGTTCTTC
CASSVRRGGIDEQFF
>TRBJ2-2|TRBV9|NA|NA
TGTGCCAGCAGCGAGTTGGGTAGCGAGACCGGGGAGCTGTTTTTT
CASSELGSETGELFF
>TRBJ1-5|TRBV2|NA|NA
TGTGCCAGCAGACCAAGCAGGGTTAATCAGCCCCAGCATTTT
CASRPSRVNQPQHF
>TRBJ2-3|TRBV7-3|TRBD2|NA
TGTGCCAGCAGCTTACAGGGGGGGACTAGCGGCACAGATACGCAGTATTTT
CASSLQGGTSGTDTQYF
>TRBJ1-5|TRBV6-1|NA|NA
TGTGCCAGCAGTGAGCTAGGCGGGGCTAGCAATCAGCCCCAGCATTTT
CASSELGGASNQPQHF
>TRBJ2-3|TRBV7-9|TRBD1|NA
TGTGCCGGCGGACAGGGGAACACAGATACGCAGTATTTT
CAGGQGNTDTQYF
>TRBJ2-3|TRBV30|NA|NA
TGTGCCTGGAGTGGGCAGAAGGAGAGGGCCACAGATACGCAGTATTTT
CAWSGQKERATDTQYF
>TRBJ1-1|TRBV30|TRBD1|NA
TGTGCCTGGAACCTGGACAGGGGAATTAGTGAAGCTTTCTTT
CAWNLDRGISEAFF
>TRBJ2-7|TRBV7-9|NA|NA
TGTGCCAGCAGCTTAGAAGGCAGGGGCCACGAGCAGTACTTC
CASSLEGRGHEQYF
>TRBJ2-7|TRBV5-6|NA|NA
TGTGCCAGCAGCTTGGGTCTACTGCACGAGCAGTACTTC
CASSLGLLHEQYF
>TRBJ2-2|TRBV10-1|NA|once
TGCGCCAGCAGTGAGTCGAAGTCCCTCTTGAGGCCCGGGGAGCTGTTTTTT
CASSESKSLLRPGELFF
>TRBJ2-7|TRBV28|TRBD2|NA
TGTGCCAGCAGTCCGAGACTAGCGGGAGGAGCCGAGCAGTACTTC
CASSPRLAGGAEQYF
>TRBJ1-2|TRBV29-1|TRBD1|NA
TGCAGCGTTGGCGGACAGGGAACCACTGGCTACACCTTC
CSVGGQGTTGYTF
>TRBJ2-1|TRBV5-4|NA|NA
TGTGCCAGCAGCGGTAGCGGACACAATGAGCAGTTCTTC
CASSGSGHNEQFF
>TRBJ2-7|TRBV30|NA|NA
TGTGCCTGGAGTTACAGGGAAGGCGAGCAGTACTTC
CAWSYREGEQYF
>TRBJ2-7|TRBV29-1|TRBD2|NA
TGCAGCGTTGAAGGGGGTAGCGGGGGGACCTACGAGCAGTACTTC
CSVEGGSGGTYEQYF